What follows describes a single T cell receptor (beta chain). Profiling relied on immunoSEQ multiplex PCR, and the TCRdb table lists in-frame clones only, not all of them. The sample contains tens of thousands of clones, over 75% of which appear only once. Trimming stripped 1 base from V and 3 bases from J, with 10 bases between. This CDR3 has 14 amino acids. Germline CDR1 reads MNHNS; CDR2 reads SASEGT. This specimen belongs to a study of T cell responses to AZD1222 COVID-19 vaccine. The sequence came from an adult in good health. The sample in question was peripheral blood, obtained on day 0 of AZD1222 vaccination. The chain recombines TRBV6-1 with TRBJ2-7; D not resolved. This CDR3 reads CASSEGGVFYEQYF. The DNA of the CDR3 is TGTGCCAGCAGTGAAGGTGGGGTCTTCTACGAGCAGTACTTC.